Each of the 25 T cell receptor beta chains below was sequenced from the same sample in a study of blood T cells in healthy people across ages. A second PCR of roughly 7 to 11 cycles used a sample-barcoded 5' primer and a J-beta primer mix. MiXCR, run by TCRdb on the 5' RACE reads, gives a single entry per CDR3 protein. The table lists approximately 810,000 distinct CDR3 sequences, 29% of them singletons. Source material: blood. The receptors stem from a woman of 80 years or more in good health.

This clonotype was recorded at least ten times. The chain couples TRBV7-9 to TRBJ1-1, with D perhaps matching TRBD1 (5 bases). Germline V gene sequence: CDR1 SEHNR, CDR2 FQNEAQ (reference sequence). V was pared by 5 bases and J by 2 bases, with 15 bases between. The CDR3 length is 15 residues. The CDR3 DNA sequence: TGTGCCAGCAGCCGCAGTGGAGGGGCAAACACTGAAGCTTTCTTT. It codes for CASSRSGGANTEAFF.

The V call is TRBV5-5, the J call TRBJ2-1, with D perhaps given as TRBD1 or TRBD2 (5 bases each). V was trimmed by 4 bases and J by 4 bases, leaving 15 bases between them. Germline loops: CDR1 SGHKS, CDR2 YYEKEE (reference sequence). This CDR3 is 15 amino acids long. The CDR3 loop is CASSKLVGEYNEQFF. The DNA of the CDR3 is TGTGCCAGCAGCAAGCTAGTGGGGGAGTACAATGAGCAGTTCTTC.

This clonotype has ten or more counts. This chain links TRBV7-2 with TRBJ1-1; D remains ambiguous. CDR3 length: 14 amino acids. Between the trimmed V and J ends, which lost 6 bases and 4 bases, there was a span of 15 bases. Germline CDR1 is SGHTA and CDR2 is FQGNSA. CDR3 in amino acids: CASRPVAVGTEAFF. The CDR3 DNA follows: TGTGCCAGCAGACCGGTGGCTGTTGGCACTGAAGCTTTCTTT.

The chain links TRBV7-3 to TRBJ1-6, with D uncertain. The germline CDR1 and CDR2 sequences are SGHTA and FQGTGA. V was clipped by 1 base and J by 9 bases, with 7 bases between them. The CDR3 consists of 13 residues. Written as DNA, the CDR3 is TGTGCCAGCAGCTTAAGAGCGACTTCACCCCTCCACTTT. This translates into CASSLRATSPLHF.

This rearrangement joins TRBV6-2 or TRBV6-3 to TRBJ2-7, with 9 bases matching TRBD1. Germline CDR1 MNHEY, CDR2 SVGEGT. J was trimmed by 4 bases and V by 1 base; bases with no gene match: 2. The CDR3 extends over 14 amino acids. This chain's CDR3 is CASSYWGQGYEQYF. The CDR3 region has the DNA TGTGCCAGCAGTTACTGGGGACAGGGTTACGAGCAGTACTTC.

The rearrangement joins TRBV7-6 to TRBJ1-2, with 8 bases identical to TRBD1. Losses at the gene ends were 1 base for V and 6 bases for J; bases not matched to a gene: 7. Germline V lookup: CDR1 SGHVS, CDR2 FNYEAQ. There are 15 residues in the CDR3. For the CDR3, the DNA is TGTGCCAGCAGCTTAGAAGAAGCAGGGGGCGATGGCTACACCTTC. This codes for CASSLEEAGGDGYTF.

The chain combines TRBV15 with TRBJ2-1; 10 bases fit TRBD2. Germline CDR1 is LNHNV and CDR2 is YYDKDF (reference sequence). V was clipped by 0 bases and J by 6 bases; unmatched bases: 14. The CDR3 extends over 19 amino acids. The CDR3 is CATSREVGAGGPGANEQFF. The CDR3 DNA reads TGTGCCACCAGCAGAGAGGTGGGAGCGGGGGGGCCGGGGGCCAATGAGCAGTTCTTC.

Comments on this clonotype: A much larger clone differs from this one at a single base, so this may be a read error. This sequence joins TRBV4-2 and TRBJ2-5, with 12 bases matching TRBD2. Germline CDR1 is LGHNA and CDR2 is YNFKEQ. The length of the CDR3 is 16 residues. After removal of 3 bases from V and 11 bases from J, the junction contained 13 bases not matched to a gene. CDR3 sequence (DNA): TGTGCCAGCAGCCAGTCTAGCGGGGGGGCATACAATGAGCAGTACTTC. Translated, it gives CASSQSSGGAYNEQYF.

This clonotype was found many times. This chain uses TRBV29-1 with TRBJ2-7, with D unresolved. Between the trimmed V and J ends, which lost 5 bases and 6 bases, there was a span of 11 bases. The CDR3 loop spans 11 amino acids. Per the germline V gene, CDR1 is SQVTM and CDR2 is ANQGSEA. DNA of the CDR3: TGCAGCGTTCAAGTGGCTAGCGAGCAGTACTTC. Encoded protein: CSVQVASEQYF.

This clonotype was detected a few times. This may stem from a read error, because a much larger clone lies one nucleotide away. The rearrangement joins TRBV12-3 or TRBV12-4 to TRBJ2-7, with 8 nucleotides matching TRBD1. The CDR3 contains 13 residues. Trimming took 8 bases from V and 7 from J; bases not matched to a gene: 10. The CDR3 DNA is TGTGCCAGCGCAGGGGGCTCCTACAATGAGCAGTACTTC. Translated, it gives CASAGGSYNEQYF.

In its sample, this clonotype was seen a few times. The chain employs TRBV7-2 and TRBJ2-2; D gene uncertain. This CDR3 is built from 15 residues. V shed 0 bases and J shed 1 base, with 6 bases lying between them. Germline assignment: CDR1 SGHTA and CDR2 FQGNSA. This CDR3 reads CASSLASQNTGELFF. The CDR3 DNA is TGTGCCAGCAGCTTAGCGTCACAGAACACCGGGGAGCTGTTTTTT.

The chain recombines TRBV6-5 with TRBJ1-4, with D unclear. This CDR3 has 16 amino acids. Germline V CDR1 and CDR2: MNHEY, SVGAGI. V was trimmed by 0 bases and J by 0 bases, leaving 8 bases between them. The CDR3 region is CASSYSWGATNEKLFF. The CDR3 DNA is TGTGCCAGCAGTTACTCGTGGGGAGCAACTAATGAAAAACTGTTTTTT.

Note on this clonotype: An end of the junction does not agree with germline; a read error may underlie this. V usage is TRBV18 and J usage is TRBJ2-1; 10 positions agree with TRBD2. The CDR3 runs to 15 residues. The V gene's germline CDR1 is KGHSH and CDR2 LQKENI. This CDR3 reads CASSLLAGNYDEQFF. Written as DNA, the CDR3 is TGTGCCAGCTCATTACTAGCGGGGAACTACGATGAGCAGTTCTTC.

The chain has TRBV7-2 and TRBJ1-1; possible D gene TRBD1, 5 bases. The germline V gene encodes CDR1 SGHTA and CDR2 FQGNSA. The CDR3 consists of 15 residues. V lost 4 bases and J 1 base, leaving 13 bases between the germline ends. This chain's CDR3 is CASSSLSRANTEAFF. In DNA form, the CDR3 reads TGTGCCAGCAGCTCGCTGAGCAGGGCGAACACTGAAGCTTTCTTT.

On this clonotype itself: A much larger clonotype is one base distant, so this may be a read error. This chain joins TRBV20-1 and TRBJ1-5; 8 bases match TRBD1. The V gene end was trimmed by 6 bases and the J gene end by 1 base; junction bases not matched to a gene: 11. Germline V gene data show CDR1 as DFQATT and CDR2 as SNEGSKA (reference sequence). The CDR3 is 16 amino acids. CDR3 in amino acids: CSAVTGQGQSNQPQHF. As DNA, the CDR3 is TGCAGTGCCGTTACAGGACAGGGACAGAGCAATCAGCCCCAGCATTTT.

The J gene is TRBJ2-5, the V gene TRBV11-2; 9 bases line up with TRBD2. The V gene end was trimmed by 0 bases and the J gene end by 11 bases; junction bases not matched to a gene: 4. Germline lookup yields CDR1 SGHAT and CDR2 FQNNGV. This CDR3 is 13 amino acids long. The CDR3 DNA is TGTGCCAGCAGCTTAGAGGGACTAGCTGCGCAGTACTTC. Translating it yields CASSLEGLAAQYF.

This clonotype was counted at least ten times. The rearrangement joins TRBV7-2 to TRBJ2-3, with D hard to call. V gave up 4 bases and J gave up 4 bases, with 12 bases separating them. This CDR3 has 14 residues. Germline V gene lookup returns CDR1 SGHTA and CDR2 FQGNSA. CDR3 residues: CASSSWVGPDTQYF. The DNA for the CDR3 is TGTGCCAGCAGCTCCTGGGTCGGTCCAGATACGCAGTATTTT.

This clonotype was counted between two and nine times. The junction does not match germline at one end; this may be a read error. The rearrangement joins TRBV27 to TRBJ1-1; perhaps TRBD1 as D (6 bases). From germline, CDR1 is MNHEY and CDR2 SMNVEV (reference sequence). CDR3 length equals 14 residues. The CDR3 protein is CAGRGYRANTEAFF. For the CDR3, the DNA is TGTGCCGGCAGAGGCTACAGGGCGAACACTGAAGCTTTCTTT.

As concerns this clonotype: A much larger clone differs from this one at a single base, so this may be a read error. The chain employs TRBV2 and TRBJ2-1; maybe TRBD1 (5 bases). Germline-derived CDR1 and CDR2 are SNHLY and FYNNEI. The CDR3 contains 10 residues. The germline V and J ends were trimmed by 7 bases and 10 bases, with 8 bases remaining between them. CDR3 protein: CASNQGEQFF. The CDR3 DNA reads TGTGCCAGCAACCAGGGCGAGCAGTTCTTC.

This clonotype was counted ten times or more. CDR3 amino acids: CASSQNGANVLTF. The DNA of the CDR3 is TGTGCCAGCAGTCAAAACGGGGCCAACGTCCTGACTTTC. V and J are TRBV3-1 and TRBJ2-6, with D unresolved. V dropped 6 bases and J dropped 4 bases, with 7 bases sitting between them. The CDR3 length is 13 residues. In germline, CDR1 is LGHDT, CDR2 YNNKEL (reference sequence).

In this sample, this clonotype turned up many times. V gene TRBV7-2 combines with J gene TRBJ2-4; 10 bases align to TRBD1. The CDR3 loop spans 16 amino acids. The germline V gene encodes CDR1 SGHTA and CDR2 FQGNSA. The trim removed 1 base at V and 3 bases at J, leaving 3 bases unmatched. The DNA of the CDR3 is TGTGCCAGCAGCTTAGGGGGACAGGGGTACAAAAACATTCAGTACTTC. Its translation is CASSLGGQGYKNIQYF.

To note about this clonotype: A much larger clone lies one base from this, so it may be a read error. In nucleotides, the CDR3 is TGTGCCAGCAGTTACTCCGGGGGGTTTAGCACAGATACGCAGGATTTT. Translation gives CASSYSGGFSTDTQDF. This chain connects TRBV6-5 to TRBJ2-3, with TRBD2 matching over 7 bases. The CDR3 extends over 16 amino acids. The germline gives CDR1 MNHEY, CDR2 SVGAGI.

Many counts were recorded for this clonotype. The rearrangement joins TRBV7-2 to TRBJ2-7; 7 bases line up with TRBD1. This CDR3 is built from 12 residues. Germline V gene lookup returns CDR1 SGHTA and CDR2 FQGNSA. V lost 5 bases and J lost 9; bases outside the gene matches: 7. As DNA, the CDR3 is TGTGCCAGCAGCCCACAGGGGACCTCGCAGTACTTC. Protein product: CASSPQGTSQYF.

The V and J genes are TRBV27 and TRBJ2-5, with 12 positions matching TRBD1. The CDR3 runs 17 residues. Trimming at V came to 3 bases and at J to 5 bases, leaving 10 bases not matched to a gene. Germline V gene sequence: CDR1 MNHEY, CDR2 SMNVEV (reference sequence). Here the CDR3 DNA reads TGTGCCAGCAGTTTGCCGATCCCGGGACAGGGGGCGGAGACCCAGTACTTC. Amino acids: CASSLPIPGQGAETQYF.

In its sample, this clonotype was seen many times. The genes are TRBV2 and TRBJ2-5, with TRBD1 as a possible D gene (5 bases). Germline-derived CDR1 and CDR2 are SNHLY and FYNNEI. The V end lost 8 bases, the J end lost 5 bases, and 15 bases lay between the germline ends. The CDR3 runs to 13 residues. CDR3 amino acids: CASCGRAWETQYF. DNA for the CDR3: TGTGCCAGCTGTGGCAGGGCCTGGGAGACCCAGTACTTC.